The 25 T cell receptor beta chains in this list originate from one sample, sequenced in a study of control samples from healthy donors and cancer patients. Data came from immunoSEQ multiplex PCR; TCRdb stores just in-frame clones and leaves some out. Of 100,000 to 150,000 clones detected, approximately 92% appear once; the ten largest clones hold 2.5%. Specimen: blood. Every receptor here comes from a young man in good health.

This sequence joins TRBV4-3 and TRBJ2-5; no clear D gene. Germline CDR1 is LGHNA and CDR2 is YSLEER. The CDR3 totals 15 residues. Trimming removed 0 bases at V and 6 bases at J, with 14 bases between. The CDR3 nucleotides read TGCGCCAGCAGCCAAGATCCGGCCTCCACCCAGACCCAGTACTTC. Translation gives CASSQDPASTQTQYF.

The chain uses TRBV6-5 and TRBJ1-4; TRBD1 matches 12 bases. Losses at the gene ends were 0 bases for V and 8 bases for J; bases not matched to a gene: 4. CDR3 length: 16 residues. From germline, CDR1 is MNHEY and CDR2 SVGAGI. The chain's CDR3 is CASSYSPGQGAEKLFF. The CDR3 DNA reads TGTGCCAGCAGTTACTCGCCGGGACAGGGGGCGGAAAAACTGTTTTTT.

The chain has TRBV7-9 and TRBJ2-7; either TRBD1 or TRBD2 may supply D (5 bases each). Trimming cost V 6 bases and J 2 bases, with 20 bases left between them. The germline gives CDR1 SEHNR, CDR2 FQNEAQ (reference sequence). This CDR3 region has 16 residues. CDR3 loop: CASSKDPGPHPYEQYF. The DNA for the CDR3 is TGTGCCAGCAGTAAAGACCCGGGACCTCATCCCTACGAGCAGTACTTC.

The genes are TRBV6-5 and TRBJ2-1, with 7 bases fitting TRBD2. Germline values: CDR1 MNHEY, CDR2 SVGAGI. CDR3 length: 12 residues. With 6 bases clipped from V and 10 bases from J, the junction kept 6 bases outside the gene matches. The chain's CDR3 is CASRGTAGEQFF. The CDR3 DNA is TGTGCCAGCAGGGGCACAGCGGGGGAGCAGTTCTTC.

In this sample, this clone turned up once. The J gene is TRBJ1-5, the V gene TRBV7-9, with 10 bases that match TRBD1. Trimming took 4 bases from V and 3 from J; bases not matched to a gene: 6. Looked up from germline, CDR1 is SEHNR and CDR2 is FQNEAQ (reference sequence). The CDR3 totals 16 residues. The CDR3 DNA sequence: TGTGCCAGCAGCTCGACCGGGACAGGGGACAATCAGCCCCAGCATTTT. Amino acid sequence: CASSSTGTGDNQPQHF. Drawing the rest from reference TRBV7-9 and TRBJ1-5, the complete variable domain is DTGVSQNPRHKITKRGQNVTFRCDPISEHNRLYWYRQTLGQGPEFLTYFQNEAQLEKSRLLSDRFSAERPKGSFSTLEIQRTEQGDSAMYLCASSSTGTGDNQPQHFGDGTRLSIL.

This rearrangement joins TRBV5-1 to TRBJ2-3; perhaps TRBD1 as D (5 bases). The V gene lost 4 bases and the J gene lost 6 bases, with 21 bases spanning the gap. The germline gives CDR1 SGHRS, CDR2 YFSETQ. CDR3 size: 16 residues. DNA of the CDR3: TGCGCCAGCAGCCCCCGACAGAGAAGTCCGAAGGATACGCAGTATTTT. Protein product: CASSPRQRSPKDTQYF.

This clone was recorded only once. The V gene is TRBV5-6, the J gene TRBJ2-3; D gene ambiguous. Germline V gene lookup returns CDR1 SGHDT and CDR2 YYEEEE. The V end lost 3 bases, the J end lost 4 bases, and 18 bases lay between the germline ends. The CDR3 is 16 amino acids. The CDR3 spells CASSSLRISSSDTQYF. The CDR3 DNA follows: TGTGCCAGCAGCTCCCTCCGGATTAGCTCATCAGATACGCAGTATTTT.

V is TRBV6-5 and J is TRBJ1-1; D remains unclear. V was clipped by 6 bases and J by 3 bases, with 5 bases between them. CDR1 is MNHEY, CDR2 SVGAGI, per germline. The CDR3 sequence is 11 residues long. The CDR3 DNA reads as TGTGCCAGCAGCGCTTACACTGAAGCTTTCTTT. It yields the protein CASSAYTEAFF.

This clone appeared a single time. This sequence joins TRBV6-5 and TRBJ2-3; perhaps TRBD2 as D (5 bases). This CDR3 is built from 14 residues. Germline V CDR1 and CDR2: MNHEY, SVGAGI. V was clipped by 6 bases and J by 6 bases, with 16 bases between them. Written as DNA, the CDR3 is TGTGCCAGCAGCCTGCTCTCTAGCTGGGATACGCAGTATTTT. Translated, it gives CASSLLSSWDTQYF.

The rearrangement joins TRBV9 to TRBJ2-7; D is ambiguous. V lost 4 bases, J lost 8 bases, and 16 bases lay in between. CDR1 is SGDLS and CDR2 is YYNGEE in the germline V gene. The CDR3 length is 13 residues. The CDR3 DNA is TGTGCCAGCAGCAACCGGACCTGCTCTAAGCAGTACGTC. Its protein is CASSNRTCSKQYV.

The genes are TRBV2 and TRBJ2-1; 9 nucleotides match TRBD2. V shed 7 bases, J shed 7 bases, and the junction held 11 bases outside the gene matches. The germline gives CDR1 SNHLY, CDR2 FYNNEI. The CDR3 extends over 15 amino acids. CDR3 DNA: TGTGCCAGCACCCAGTCTAGCGGGATGAAAAATGAGCAGTTCTTC. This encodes CASTQSSGMKNEQFF.

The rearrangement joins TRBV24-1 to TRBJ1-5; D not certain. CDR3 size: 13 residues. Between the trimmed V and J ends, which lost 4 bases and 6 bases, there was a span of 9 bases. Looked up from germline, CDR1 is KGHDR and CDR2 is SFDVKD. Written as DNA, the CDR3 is TGTGCCACCAGTGACCGAACAGCTCAGCCCCAGCATTTT. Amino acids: CATSDRTAQPQHF.

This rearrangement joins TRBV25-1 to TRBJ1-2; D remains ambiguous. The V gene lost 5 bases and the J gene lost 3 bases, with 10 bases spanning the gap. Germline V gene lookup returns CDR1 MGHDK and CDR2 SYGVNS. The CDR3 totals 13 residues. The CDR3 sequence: CASSPTPDYGYTF. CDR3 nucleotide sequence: TGTGCCAGCAGTCCCACTCCTGACTATGGCTACACCTTC.

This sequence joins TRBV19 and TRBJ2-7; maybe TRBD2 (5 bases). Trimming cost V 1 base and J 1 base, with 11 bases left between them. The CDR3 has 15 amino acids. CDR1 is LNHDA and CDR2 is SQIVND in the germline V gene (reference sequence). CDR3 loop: CASSIAGLGSYEQYF. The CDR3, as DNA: TGTGCCAGTAGTATAGCAGGACTGGGATCCTACGAGCAGTACTTC.

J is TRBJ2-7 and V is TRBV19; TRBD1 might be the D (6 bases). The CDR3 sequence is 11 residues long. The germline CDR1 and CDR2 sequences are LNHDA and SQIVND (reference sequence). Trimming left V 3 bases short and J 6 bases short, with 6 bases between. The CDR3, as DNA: TGTGCCAGTAGTATGGGGGCCGAGCAGTACTTC. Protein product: CASSMGAEQYF.

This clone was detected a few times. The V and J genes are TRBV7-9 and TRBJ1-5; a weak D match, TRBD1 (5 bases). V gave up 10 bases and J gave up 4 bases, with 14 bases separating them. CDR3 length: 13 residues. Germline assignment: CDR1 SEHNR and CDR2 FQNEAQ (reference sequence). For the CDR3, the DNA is TGTGCCACCATGGACGGGGGGAATCAGCCCCAGCATTTT. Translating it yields CATMDGGNQPQHF.

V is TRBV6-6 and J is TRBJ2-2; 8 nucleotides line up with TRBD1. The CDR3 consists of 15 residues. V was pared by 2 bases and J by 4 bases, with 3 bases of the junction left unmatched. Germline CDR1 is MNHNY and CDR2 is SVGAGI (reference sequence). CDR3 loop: CASSYGDRSTGELFF. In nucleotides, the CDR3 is TGTGCCAGCAGTTACGGGGACAGGAGCACCGGGGAGCTGTTTTTT.

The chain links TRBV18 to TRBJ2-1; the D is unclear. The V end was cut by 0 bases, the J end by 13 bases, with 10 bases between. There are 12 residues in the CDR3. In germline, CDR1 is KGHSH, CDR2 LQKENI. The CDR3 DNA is TGTGCCAGCTCACCACCGGAAAGTCCCCAGTTCTTC. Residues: CASSPPESPQFF.

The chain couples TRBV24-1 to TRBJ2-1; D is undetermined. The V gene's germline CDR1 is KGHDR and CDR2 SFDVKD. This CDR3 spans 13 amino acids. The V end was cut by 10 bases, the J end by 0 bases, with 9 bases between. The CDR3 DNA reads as TGTGCCACGGCGAGGTCCTCCTACAATGAGCAGTTCTTC. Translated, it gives CATARSSYNEQFF.

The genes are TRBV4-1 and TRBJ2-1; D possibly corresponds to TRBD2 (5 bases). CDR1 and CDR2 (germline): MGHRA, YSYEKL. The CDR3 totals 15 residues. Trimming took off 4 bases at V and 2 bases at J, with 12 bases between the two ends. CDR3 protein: CASSPDGGTYNEQFF. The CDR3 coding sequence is TGCGCCAGCAGCCCGGACGGAGGAACCTACAATGAGCAGTTCTTC.

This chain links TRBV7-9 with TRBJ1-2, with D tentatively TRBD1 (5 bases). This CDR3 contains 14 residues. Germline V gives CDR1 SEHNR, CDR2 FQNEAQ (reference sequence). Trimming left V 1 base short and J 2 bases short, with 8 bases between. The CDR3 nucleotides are TGTGCCAGCAGCTTAGGTTCAGGGAACTATGGCTACACCTTC. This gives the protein CASSLGSGNYGYTF.

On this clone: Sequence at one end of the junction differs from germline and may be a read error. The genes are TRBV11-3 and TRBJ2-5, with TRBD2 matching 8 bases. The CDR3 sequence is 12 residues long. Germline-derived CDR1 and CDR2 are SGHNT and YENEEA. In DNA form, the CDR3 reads TGTGCCAGCAGCCCCGGGACACTAGCGGCCCACTTC. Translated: CASSPGTLAAHF. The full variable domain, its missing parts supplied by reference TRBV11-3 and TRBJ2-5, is EAGVVQSPRYKIIEKKQPVAFWCNPISGHNTLYWYLQNLGQGPELLIRYENEEAVDDSQLPKDRFSAERLKGVDSTLKIQPAELGDSAVYLCASSPGTLAAHFGPGTRLLVL.

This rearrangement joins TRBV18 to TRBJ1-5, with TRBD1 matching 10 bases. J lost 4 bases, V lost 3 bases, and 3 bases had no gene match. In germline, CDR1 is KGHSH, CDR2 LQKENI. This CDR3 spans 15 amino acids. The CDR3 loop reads CASSPEGQGNQPQHF. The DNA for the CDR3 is TGTGCCAGCTCACCCGAGGGACAGGGGAATCAGCCCCAGCATTTT.

The CDR3 bases are TGTGCCAGTAGTATCAGGAGCGGGGAAATTTACGAGCAGTACGTC. This sequence encodes CASSIRSGEIYEQYV. The rearrangement links TRBV19 to TRBJ2-7; 7 bases are shared with TRBD2. J was trimmed by 4 bases and V by 3 bases; bases with no gene match: 9. The CDR3 contains 15 residues. In germline, CDR1 is LNHDA, CDR2 SQIVND (reference sequence).

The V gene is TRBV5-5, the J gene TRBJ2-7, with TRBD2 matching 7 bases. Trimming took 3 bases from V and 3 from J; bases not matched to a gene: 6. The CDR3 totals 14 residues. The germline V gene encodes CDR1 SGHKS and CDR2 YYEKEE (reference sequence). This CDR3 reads CASSSRLAGYEQYF. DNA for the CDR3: TGTGCCAGCAGCTCACGACTAGCCGGCTACGAGCAGTACTTC. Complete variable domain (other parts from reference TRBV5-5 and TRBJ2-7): DAGVTQSPTHLIKTRGQQVTLRCSPISGHKSVSWYQQVLGQGPQFIFQYYEKEERGRGNFPDRFSARQFPNYSSELNVNALLLGDSALYLCASSSRLAGYEQYFGPGTRLTVT.